The present T cell receptor beta chain was sequenced within a study of blood T cell repertoires in COVID-19. The overall study: PBMCs, B-cell-depleted T cells, or T cells provided the cDNA or gDNA that made up the material.

Some clones are missing from TCRdb's copy, which holds only in-frame ones; the method was immunoSEQ multiplex PCR. The sample holds 150,000 or so clones; 70% to 80% are singletons and the top ten take roughly 9%. Sequencing input: peripheral blood. The sequence came from a woman aged 45-59 years with active or convalescent COVID-19.

CDR3 sequence (DNA): TGCAGCGTCTCGACTAGCGGAGCCTCCTACAATGAGCAGTTCTTC. Its protein product is CSVSTSGASYNEQFF. This chain connects TRBV29-1 to TRBJ2-1, with TRBD2 identical over 9 bases. The CDR3 is made up of 15 amino acids. The trim removed 6 bases at V and 0 bases at J, leaving 6 bases unmatched. Germline CDR1 reads SQVTM; CDR2 reads ANQGSEA.